The rows below give T cell receptor beta chains drawn from one sample of a study of molecular identifiers for immune sequencing clone quantification. TCRdb reanalysed the PCR reads using MiXCR and keeps one entry per CDR3 protein. This table holds approximately 63,000 distinct CDR3 sequences, under 20% found once. Input material: naive CD8+ T cells from blood, with Jurkat cell RNA spiked in. The source of these receptors is a human donor in good health. Some libraries in this study had Jurkat cell RNA spiked in. Each CDR3 is given with its conserved first and last residue. A D gene is named only where the DNA matches it firmly. Not every row has a clone size; where given, it reads once, few, many or a size class.

clone_size j_call v_call d_call cdr3_aa cdr3_nt
many TRBJ2-5 TRBV6-5 TRBD2 CASRTGLDGLIGGETQYF TGTGCCAGCAGGACCGGACTAGATGGGTTGATCGGGGGTGAGACCCAGTACTTC
few TRBJ2-1 TRBV30 - CAWSVSGYNEQFF TGTGCCTGGAGTGTTTCGGGCTACAATGAGCAGTTCTTC
many TRBJ1-5 TRBV7-8 - CASSSPVHSNQPQHF TGTGCCAGCAGCTCGCCAGTTCATAGCAATCAGCCCCAGCATTTT
many TRBJ2-3 TRBV7-2 TRBD2 CASSQREGPHTDTQYF TGTGCCAGCAGCCAGCGGGAGGGCCCCCACACAGATACGCAGTATTTT
many TRBJ2-7 TRBV4-1 - CASSQARTRNYEQYF TGCGCCAGCAGCCAAGCCCGGACCAGAAATTACGAGCAGTACTTC
many TRBJ1-1 TRBV2 - CASSAGRSLNTEAFF TGTGCCAGCAGCGCGGGACGGTCTTTGAACACTGAAGCTTTCTTT
many TRBJ1-1 TRBV28 - CASSPGPAEAFF TGTGCCAGCAGCCCAGGTCCGGCTGAAGCTTTCTTT
many TRBJ1-1 TRBV2 - CASSDRAHTEAFF TGTGCCAGCAGTGACAGGGCCCACACTGAAGCTTTCTTT
few TRBJ2-5 TRBV5-4 TRBD2 CASSTLPPLAGDLQETQYF TGTGCCAGCAGCACCCTCCCACCCTTAGCGGGCGACCTCCAAGAGACCCAGTACTTC
many TRBJ2-5 TRBV6-2/TRBV6-3 - CASTHLGDETQYF TGTGCCAGCACTCACCTTGGGGATGAGACCCAGTACTTC
many TRBJ2-5 TRBV23-1 - CASSPRGGWETQYF TGCGCCAGCAGTCCCCGAGGGGGATGGGAGACCCAGTACTTC
few TRBJ2-7 TRBV27 - CASSSTLASYKQYF TGTGCCAGCAGTTCCACCTTAGCCAGCTACAAGCAGTACTTC
many TRBJ2-4 TRBV25-1 TRBD2 CARLEREALAKNIQYF TGTGCCAGACTGGAGCGGGAGGCCCTAGCCAAAAACATTCAGTACTTC
many TRBJ2-3 TRBV3-1 TRBD2 CASSQAGTSGRTDTQYF TGTGCCAGCAGCCAAGCGGGGACTAGCGGGAGAACAGATACGCAGTATTTT
many TRBJ2-2 TRBV27 - CASSLFGNGGELFF TGTGCCAGCAGTTTATTCGGGAATGGCGGGGAGCTGTTTTTT
few TRBJ2-1 TRBV12-3/TRBV12-4 TRBD2 CASSQLAGVMNEQFF TGTGCCAGCAGTCAGTTAGCGGGAGTAATGAATGAGCAGTTCTTC
many TRBJ2-5 TRBV6-5 TRBD2 CASSYVGLAGGRGETQYF TGTGCCAGCAGTTACGTCGGACTAGCGGGAGGACGAGGGGAGACCCAGTACTTC
many TRBJ2-2 TRBV10-3 - CAISEPKQNPGELFF TGTGCCATCAGTGAGCCTAAACAGAACCCCGGGGAGCTGTTTTTT
many TRBJ2-3 TRBV14 - CASSQEQISHTDTQYF TGTGCCAGCAGCCAAGAACAGATCAGTCACACAGATACGCAGTATTTT
many TRBJ2-7 TRBV19 - CASSISSEGTYYEQYF TGTGCCAGTAGTATATCTTCCGAGGGTACCTACTACGAGCAGTACTTC
many TRBJ2-7 TRBV5-1 TRBD1 CASSLAFGRGLEQYF TGCGCCAGCAGCTTGGCCTTTGGAAGGGGGCTCGAGCAGTACTTC
many TRBJ2-7 TRBV20-1 TRBD1 CSARSRDRGREQYF TGCAGTGCTAGATCGAGGGACAGGGGTCGCGAGCAGTACTTC
- TRBJ1-2 TRBV7-9 - CACSQSGLRSYGYTF TGTGCCTGCAGCCAAAGCGGCCTCAGGTCGTATGGCTACACCTTC
many TRBJ2-7 TRBV11-2 TRBD2 CASSLAPGTSGRVDSYEQYF TGTGCCAGCAGCCTCGCGCCCGGGACTAGCGGGAGGGTTGACTCCTACGAGCAGTACTTC
many TRBJ2-5 TRBV2 TRBD2 CASGEGAGALETQYF TGTGCCAGCGGAGAAGGAGCGGGAGCGTTGGAGACCCAGTACTTC
many TRBJ1-5 TRBV4-3 - CASSQGRAGNQPQHF TGCGCCAGCAGCCAAGGCAGGGCAGGCAATCAGCCCCAGCATTTT
many TRBJ2-4 TRBV18 TRBD2 CASSPLTPGLAVLAKNIQYF TGTGCCAGCTCACCACTAACTCCGGGACTAGCGGTCTTAGCCAAAAACATTCAGTACTTC
- TRBJ2-1 TRBV12-3/TRBV12-4 TRBD2 CAGSSGRGAEQFF TGTGCCGGGTCCAGCGGGAGGGGGGCTGAGCAGTTCTTC
- TRBJ2-7 TRBV4-1 - CASSQERWETYEQYF TGCGCCAGCAGCCAAGAGAGGTGGGAAACCTACGAGCAGTACTTC
many TRBJ2-7 TRBV7-8 - CASSLLGGLGSGEQYF TGTGCCAGCAGCTTATTGGGGGGTCTGGGTTCGGGAGAGCAGTACTTC
- TRBJ2-1 TRBV28 - CASRKDSLYNEQFF TGTGCCAGCAGGAAAGACTCGCTCTACAATGAGCAGTTCTTC
many TRBJ2-1 TRBV10-2 - CASSPDESSYNEQFF TGCGCCAGCAGCCCAGACGAGAGCTCCTACAATGAGCAGTTCTTC
many TRBJ2-7 TRBV27 TRBD1 CASSWGTGVREQYF TGTGCCAGCAGTTGGGGGACAGGGGTTAGAGAGCAGTACTTC
few TRBJ1-5 TRBV5-3 - CASSSGGGSSNQPQHF TGTGCCAGCAGCTCCGGGGGGGGATCGAGCAATCAGCCCCAGCATTTT
few TRBJ2-1 TRBV7-2 TRBD2 CASSLIGLAGNNEQFF TGTGCCAGCAGCCTAATAGGACTAGCGGGAAACAATGAGCAGTTCTTC
many TRBJ1-2 TRBV11-2 - CASSLYLGVDYGYTF TGTGCCAGCAGCTTATATCTGGGGGTTGACTATGGCTACACCTTC
few TRBJ2-1 TRBV6-6 TRBD2 CASSLTSGREGSYNEQFF TGTGCCAGCAGCCTTACTAGCGGGAGGGAAGGCTCCTACAATGAGCAGTTCTTC
many TRBJ1-1 TRBV25-1 - CASSEYTGRTEAFF TGTGCCAGCAGTGAATATACAGGGCGGACTGAAGCTTTCTTT